Included here is one T cell receptor (beta chain) sequence, with context. The antigen this receptor binds is unknown. Base qualities are not provided; no much larger clone lies one nucleotide away. Measured from the cysteine to the phenylalanine, the CDR3 is 13 residues long. Just CDR3 DNA is preserved here, 39 bases in frame from base 1. A distance of 22 bases separates the germline ends of V and J, which lose 10 bases and 12 bases respectively. This entry is derived from a study of blood T cell repertoires in COVID-19 (dated by TCRdb to about 2020). About the full investigation: The collaborator samples originated in the United States, Italy and Spain and spanned the acute and convalescent phases of COVID-19. The material from the prospective study consisted of cDNA or gDNA derived from T cells, B-cell-depleted T cells, or PBMCs. Subjects who had been exposed to COVID-19, were actively infected with it, or had recovered from it provided the deeply sampled blood TCRbeta repertoires that made up the dataset. The repertoires were released in a freely available public database meant as a resource for research on the immune response to SARS-CoV-2. Samples came from the ongoing ImmuneRACE study (first 160 participants) plus 1,254 subjects from 6 global collaborators. Sample metadata almost always included a de-identified subject ID, COVID-19 status, age in years and sex. Where HLA class I and class II types were available, the types were taken from metadata supplied by the sample provider, not from assay-based typing.

TCRbeta CDR3 regions were amplified from genomic DNA using the immunoSEQ Assay, a bias-controlled multiplex PCR. Processing in the source paper ran as follows. The number of nucleated cells in each sample was estimated from the amplification of reference gene primers within the assay. To quantify the absolute abundance of each unique TCRbeta CDR3 rearrangement, sequence reads were collapsed and filtered. For each sample, productive Simpson clonality was calculated by taking the square root of Simpson's diversity index across productive rearrangements. TCRdb provides this immuneACCESS table in a form limited to in-frame rearrangements. Some clones are lacking; in checked studies, under half of them reflect an unresolved V gene, and why the rest are absent is not known. The V and J calls and the clone size are those of that table, but D and trimming were determined from the DNA. The sample records fewer than 50,000 clones, more than 70% of which are singletons. The top ten constitute 30% to 40% of the sample.

Overall results and qualifications from the work: How much clinical and demographic metadata was included differed by source and by participant, and the metadata was provided uncurated.

The collaborating institutions used their own protocols to collect whole blood in K2EDTA tubes. For TCRbeta analysis, collaborator samples were shipped as frozen whole blood, as isolated PBMCs, or as DNA extracted from either sample type. Sample: peripheral blood. This TCR was recovered from a man in his 70s with active COVID-19. Recombination joined TRBV12-3 or TRBV12-4 with TRBJ2-1; TRBD2 might be the D gene, on 7 matching bases. The CDR3 reads CANRRGRAGAQFF. In nucleotides, the sequence is TGTGCCAACCGTAGGGGGAGGGCCGGGGCGCAGTTCTTC.